The next 17 T cell receptor beta chains were all read from a single sample in a study of OX40 agonist ivuxolimab in advanced cancers. Some clones are missing from TCRdb's copy, which holds only in-frame ones; the method was immunoSEQ multiplex PCR. The data contain 65,000 to 80,000 clones, roughly 84% of them singletons. The material sequenced was CD4+ or CD8+ T cells sorted from blood, taken in a trial of the OX40 agonist ivuxolimab. Receptors were obtained from an adult with an advanced solid tumor such as melanoma, head and neck, liver or kidney cancer.

The chain has TRBV6-1 and TRBJ2-7; tentatively, D is TRBD2 (6 bases). Trimming pared 7 bases from V and 1 base from J, leaving 17 bases between. There are 15 residues in the CDR3. CDR1 and CDR2 from the germline V gene are MNHNS and SASEGT. The CDR3 loop is CASKPSRERSYEQYF. The CDR3 DNA follows: TGTGCCAGCAAGCCTAGCCGGGAGAGGTCCTACGAGCAGTACTTC.

V gene TRBV6-5 combines with J gene TRBJ1-1; D unclear. The ends were cut back, 0 bases at V and 1 base at J, with 9 bases in the middle. Looked up from germline, CDR1 is MNHEY and CDR2 is SVGAGI. This CDR3 contains 15 residues. CDR3 sequence (DNA): TGTGCCAGCAGTTACTCTCGGGTGGCGAACACTGAAGCTTTCTTT. It encodes CASSYSRVANTEAFF.

This chain links TRBV5-6 with TRBJ1-2, with a possible D match to TRBD1 (6 bases). This CDR3 region has 13 residues. V lost 3 bases and J 8 bases, leaving 14 bases between the germline ends. The germline gives CDR1 SGHDT, CDR2 YYEEEE. The CDR3 is CASSYRVEGGYTF. For the CDR3, the DNA is TGTGCCAGCAGCTACAGGGTAGAAGGAGGCTACACCTTC.

This chain links TRBV7-6 with TRBJ1-2, with 8 positions matching TRBD1. The germline V gene has CDR1 SGHVS and CDR2 FNYEAQ. Unmatched junction bases numbered 8, after V lost 4 bases and J lost 4 bases. The CDR3 runs to 15 residues. The CDR3 sequence: CASSSTGQGGYGYTF. In DNA form, the CDR3 reads TGTGCCAGCAGCTCGACCGGACAGGGAGGCTATGGCTACACCTTC.

The chain carries TRBV6-5 and TRBJ2-7; maybe TRBD2 (6 bases). Germline lookup yields CDR1 MNHEY and CDR2 SVGAGI. Deletions cut 2 bases from V and 2 bases from J, with 13 bases between. The CDR3 runs 15 residues. The CDR3 sequence: CASSYLRGYAYEQYF. In DNA, the CDR3 is TGTGCCAGCAGTTACCTACGGGGGTATGCCTACGAGCAGTACTTC.

This clone has only a few counts. The chain joins TRBV10-3 to TRBJ2-5, with D unclear. V lost 0 bases to trimming and J lost 0 bases, with 11 bases between them. The V gene's germline CDR1 is ENHRY and CDR2 SYGVKD. The CDR3 covers 16 residues. The CDR3 reads CAISESRPAYQETQYF. CDR3 in DNA: TGTGCCATCAGTGAGTCGAGGCCGGCTTACCAAGAGACCCAGTACTTC.

The gene calls are TRBV7-9 and TRBJ2-3, with TRBD2 matching 14 bases. The junction had 7 bases not matched to a gene; V was cut back by 2 bases and J by 0 bases. Per germline, CDR1 SEHNR and CDR2 FQNEAQ (reference sequence). The CDR3 totals 19 residues. The DNA for the CDR3 is TGTGCCAGCAGCTTATTACGGACTAGCGGGGGGCTTAGCACAGATACGCAGTATTTT. This codes for CASSLLRTSGGLSTDTQYF. The full variable domain, completed using reference TRBV7-9 and TRBJ2-3, is DTGVSQNPRHKITKRGQNVTFRCDPISEHNRLYWYRQTLGQGPEFLTYFQNEAQLEKSRLLSDRFSAERPKGSFSTLEIQRTEQGDSAMYLCASSLLRTSGGLSTDTQYFGPGTRLTVL.

This clone was seen more than once but under ten times. The chain has TRBV6-6 and TRBJ1-5; D remains unclear. The germline gives CDR1 MNHNY, CDR2 SVGAGI (reference sequence). There are 13 residues in the CDR3. V was cut by 6 bases and J by 5 bases, with 11 bases left in between. The CDR3 sequence: CASSPIEHQPQHF. The CDR3 DNA is TGTGCCAGCAGCCCGATTGAACATCAGCCCCAGCATTTT.

This clone was counted a few times. V usage is TRBV5-1 and J usage is TRBJ2-3; D gene uncertain. Germline assignment: CDR1 SGHRS and CDR2 YFSETQ. The CDR3 extends over 14 amino acids. V was cut by 5 bases and J by 6 bases, with 16 bases left in between. CDR3 sequence (DNA): TGCGCCAGCAGTTCACCGACCGTGGGTGATACGCAGTATTTT. Translated, it gives CASSSPTVGDTQYF.

The genes are TRBV4-1 and TRBJ1-1, with 8 bases lining up with TRBD1. Germline CDR1 is MGHRA and CDR2 is YSYEKL. The ends lost 0 bases at V and 4 bases at J; junction bases unmatched: 10. The CDR3 is 17 amino acids. CDR3 region: CASSQESMGTGSTEAFF. In nucleotides, the CDR3 is TGCGCCAGCAGCCAAGAAAGTATGGGGACAGGTTCCACTGAAGCTTTCTTT.

The chain has TRBV27 and TRBJ1-2; D might be TRBD1 (6 bases). Trimming took off 4 bases at V and 6 bases at J, with 21 bases between the two ends. The CDR3 totals 16 residues. The germline CDR1 and CDR2 sequences are MNHEY and SMNVEV (reference sequence). CDR3 region: CASSSMDRNGKDGYTF. The CDR3 DNA follows: TGTGCCAGCAGTTCCATGGACAGAAATGGGAAGGATGGCTACACCTTC.

CDR3 residues: CASSQVVLGSETQYF. In nucleotides, the CDR3 is TGTGCCAGCAGCCAAGTCGTTTTGGGGTCAGAGACCCAGTACTTC. V and J are TRBV14 and TRBJ2-5; no firm D call. Trimming left V 1 base short and J 4 bases short, with 13 bases between. The CDR3 length is 15 residues. Germline-derived CDR1 and CDR2 are SGHDN and FVKESK.

V usage is TRBV19 and J usage is TRBJ2-6; TRBD2 agrees at 10 bases. Looked up from germline, CDR1 is LNHDA and CDR2 is SQIVND (reference sequence). The CDR3 is made up of 16 amino acids. Germline trimming cut 7 bases from V and 3 bases from J; bases unmatched to any gene: 6. For the CDR3, the DNA is TGTGCCAGTAAGGAGCGGGGGGGATATGGGGCCAACGTCCTGACTTTC. Residues: CASKERGGYGANVLTF.

As concerns this clone: The sample contains more than one DNA sequence encoding this CDR3. The V call is TRBV5-1, the J call TRBJ1-6, with 7 bases lining up with TRBD1. Per germline, CDR1 SGHRS and CDR2 YFSETQ. The CDR3 length is 15 residues. J lost 9 bases, V lost 4 bases, and 10 bases had no gene match. CDR3 loop: CASSLEPGGSSPLHF. In DNA form, the CDR3 reads TGCGCCAGCAGCCTAGAACCAGGGGGGAGTTCACCCCTCCACTTT.

This sequence joins TRBV2 and TRBJ2-7; D is ambiguous. With 4 bases removed from V and 0 bases from J, the gap between germline ends came to 13 bases. CDR1 is SNHLY, CDR2 FYNNEI, per germline. CDR3 size: 15 residues. DNA for the CDR3: TGTGCCAGCAGTGCTGTCCTAGAGAGCTCCTACGAGCAGTACTTC. Protein sequence: CASSAVLESSYEQYF.

The gene calls are TRBV4-1 and TRBJ1-2, with a weak D call TRBD1 (5 bases). The CDR3 contains 16 residues. CDR1 MGHRA and CDR2 YSYEKL come from the germline V gene. Trimming took off 0 bases at V and 7 bases at J, with 18 bases between the two ends. CDR3 amino acids: CASSQDLWQGRSGYTF. CDR3 DNA sequence: TGCGCCAGCAGCCAAGATCTGTGGCAGGGAAGAAGTGGCTACACCTTC.

This chain links TRBV11-1 with TRBJ2-5, with D tentatively TRBD2 (6 bases). CDR1 is SGHAT, CDR2 FQDESV, per germline (reference sequence). V was shortened by 4 bases and J by 4 bases, with 10 bases between the two germline ends. This CDR3 is built from 13 residues. The chain's CDR3 is CASSWRVRETQYF. The CDR3 nucleotides are TGTGCCAGCAGCTGGAGGGTGCGAGAGACCCAGTACTTC.